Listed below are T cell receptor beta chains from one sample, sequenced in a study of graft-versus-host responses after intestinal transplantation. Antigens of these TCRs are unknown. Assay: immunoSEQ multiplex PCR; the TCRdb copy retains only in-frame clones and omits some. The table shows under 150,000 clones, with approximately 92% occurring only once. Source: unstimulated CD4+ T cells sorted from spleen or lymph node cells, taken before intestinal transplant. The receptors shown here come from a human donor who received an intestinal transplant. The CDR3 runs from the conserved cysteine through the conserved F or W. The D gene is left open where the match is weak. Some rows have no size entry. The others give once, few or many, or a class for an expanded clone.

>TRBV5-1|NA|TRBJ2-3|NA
TGCGCCAGCAGCCCGACGGGAGATACGCAGTATTTT
CASSPTGDTQYF
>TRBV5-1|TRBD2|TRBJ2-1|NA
TGCGCCAGCAGCTTGTTTGCGCTAGCGGGAGACTATGAGCAGTTCTTC
CASSLFALAGDYEQFF
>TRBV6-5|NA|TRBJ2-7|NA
TGTGCCAGCAGTTACTCGCATAACGAGCAGTACTTC
CASSYSHNEQYF
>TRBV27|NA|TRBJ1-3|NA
TGTGCCAGCAGTTTACGGATGGGGGAATTGAGGGGAAACACCATATATTTT
CASSLRMGELRGNTIYF
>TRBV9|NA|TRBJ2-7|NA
TGTGCCAGCAGCGCCAGTGACAGGCACTACGAGCAGTACTTC
CASSASDRHYEQYF
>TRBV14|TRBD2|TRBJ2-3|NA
TGTGCCAGCAGCCAAGTGTGGCTAGCGGAATCCACAGATACGCAGTATTTT
CASSQVWLAESTDTQYF
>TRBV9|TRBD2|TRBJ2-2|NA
TGTGCCAGCAGCGTAGCTGGGGCGGGAGGGCCGTTAGGCGGGGAGCTGTTTTTT
CASSVAGAGGPLGGELFF
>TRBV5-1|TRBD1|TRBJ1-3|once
TGCGCCAGCAGCCCCAATACAGGGGATGGAAACACCATATATTTT
CASSPNTGDGNTIYF
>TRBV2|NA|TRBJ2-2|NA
TGTGCCAGCAGTACAGATGCCGGGGAGCTGTTTTTT
CASSTDAGELFF
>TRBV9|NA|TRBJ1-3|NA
TGTGCCAGCAGCGTATCCCCCGGGAGCTCTGGAAACACCATATATTTT
CASSVSPGSSGNTIYF
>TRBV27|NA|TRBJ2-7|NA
TGTGCCAGCAGGGGAGGAAGCTCCTACGAGCAGTACTTC
CASRGGSSYEQYF
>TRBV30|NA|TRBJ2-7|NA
TGTGCCTGGAGACTAACCGGGACATCCGAGCAGTACTTC
CAWRLTGTSEQYF
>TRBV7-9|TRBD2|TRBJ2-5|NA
TGTGCCAGCAGCCGTAGCAAACTAGCGCAAGAGACCCAGTACTTC
CASSRSKLAQETQYF
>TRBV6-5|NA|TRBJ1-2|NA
TGTGCCAGCAGTTTTGACAGGAACTATGGCTACACCTTC
CASSFDRNYGYTF
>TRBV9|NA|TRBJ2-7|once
TGTGCCAGCAGCTCACACGACGGGGAGCAGTACTTC
CASSSHDGEQYF
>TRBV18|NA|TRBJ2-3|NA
TGTGCCAGCTCAGGGTTGGGTCTTAGCACAGATACGCAGTATTTT
CASSGLGLSTDTQYF
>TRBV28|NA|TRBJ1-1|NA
TGTGCCAGCCGCCAAGACAGACTGAACACTGAAGCTTTCTTT
CASRQDRLNTEAFF
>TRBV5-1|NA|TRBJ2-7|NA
TGCGCCAGCAGCTTGGCACAGGGCCGCGACGAGCAGTACTTC
CASSLAQGRDEQYF
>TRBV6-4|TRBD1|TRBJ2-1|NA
TGTGCCAGCACCTTCAGGGGGCCCTACAATGAGCAGTTCTTC
CASTFRGPYNEQFF
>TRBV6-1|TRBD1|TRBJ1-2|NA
TGTGCCAGCAGTGTGCCCTTCGGACAGGCAAACTATGGCTACACCTTC
CASSVPFGQANYGYTF
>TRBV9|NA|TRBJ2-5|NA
TGTGCCAGCAGCTCCCCGGAGGAGCGGATAGAGACCCAGTACTTC
CASSSPEERIETQYF
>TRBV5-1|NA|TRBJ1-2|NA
TGCGCCAGCAGCTGGGCGGACGGTCCCTATGGCTACACCTTC
CASSWADGPYGYTF
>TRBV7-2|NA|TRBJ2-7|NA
TGTGCCAGCAGCCGCTTAGCCGTCCTGGGGGAGCAGTACTTC
CASSRLAVLGEQYF
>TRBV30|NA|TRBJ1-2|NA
TGTGCCCGCAGGGTTTTTCCGTCCTATGGCTACACCTTC
CARRVFPSYGYTF
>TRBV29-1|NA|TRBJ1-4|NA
TGCAGCGTAGCCGGACAAGGAGGGGGGAATGAAAAACTGTTTTTT
CSVAGQGGGNEKLFF
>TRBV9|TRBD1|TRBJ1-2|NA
TGTGCCAGCACGACAGGGGGTGGTTGGGGCTACACCTTC
CASTTGGGWGYTF
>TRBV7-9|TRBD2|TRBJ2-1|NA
TGTGCCGCGGTGGCGGGAGGGCCTTTAACCTACAATGAGCAGTTCTTC
CAAVAGGPLTYNEQFF
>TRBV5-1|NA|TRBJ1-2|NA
TGCGCCAGCAGCTTGGCGGGATCGTACGCCAGCGGCTACACCTTC
CASSLAGSYASGYTF
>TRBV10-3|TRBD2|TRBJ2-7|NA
TGTGCCACAGGACTAGCGGAACCCTACGAGCAGTACTTC
CATGLAEPYEQYF
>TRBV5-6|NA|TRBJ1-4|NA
TGTGCCAGCAGCTTGGGTGGGGCAACTAATGAAAAACTGTTTTTT
CASSLGGATNEKLFF
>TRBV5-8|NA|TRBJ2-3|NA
TGTGCCAGCAGCCCTCGAGTGAGCACAGATACGCAGTATTTT
CASSPRVSTDTQYF
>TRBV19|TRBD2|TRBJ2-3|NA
TGTGCCACCAGGACTAGCGGGAGGTACACAGATACGCAGTATTTT
CATRTSGRYTDTQYF
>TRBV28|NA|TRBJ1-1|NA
TGTGCCAGCTCAGGGGTCACTGAAGCTTTCTTT
CASSGVTEAFF
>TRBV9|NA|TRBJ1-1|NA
TGTGCCAGCAACACAGGGTTTGGGAACACTGAAGCTTTCTTT
CASNTGFGNTEAFF
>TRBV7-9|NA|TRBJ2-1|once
TGTGCCAGCAGCTCCACATACAATGAGCAGTTCTTC
CASSSTYNEQFF
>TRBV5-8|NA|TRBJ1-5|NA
TGTGCCAGCAGCTTTTGGGGGTTTAACAATCAGCCCCAGCATTTT
CASSFWGFNNQPQHF
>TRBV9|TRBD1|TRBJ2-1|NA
TGTGCCAGCAGCCTGCGACAGGGGAGAGGCAATGAGCAGTTCTTC
CASSLRQGRGNEQFF
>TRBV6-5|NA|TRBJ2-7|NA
TGTGCCAGCAGTTCTGAGACAGGACGTTCCTACGAGCAGTACTTC
CASSSETGRSYEQYF
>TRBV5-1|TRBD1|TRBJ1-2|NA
TGCGCCAGCAGCTGGGGGGGACAGGTATCCTATGGCTACACCTTC
CASSWGGQVSYGYTF
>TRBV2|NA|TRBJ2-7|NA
TGTGCCAGCACCGCCGTAGTATTATACTCCGAGCAGTACTTC
CASTAVVLYSEQYF
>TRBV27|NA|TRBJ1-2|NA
TGTGCCAGCAGTTTTAAAGGGGGGCCGGGGGGCTACACCTTC
CASSFKGGPGGYTF
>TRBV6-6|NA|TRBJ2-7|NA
TGTGCCAGCAGTTACTCTTCAGGGTTCGACGAGCAGTACTTC
CASSYSSGFDEQYF
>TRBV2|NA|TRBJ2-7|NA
TGTGCCAGCGTCCGGGACCGGTTTAACGAGCAGTACTTC
CASVRDRFNEQYF
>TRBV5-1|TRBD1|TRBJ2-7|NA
TGCGCCAGCAGCGCAGCACAGGGGAACGAGCAGTACTTC
CASSAAQGNEQYF